This paragraph reports one T cell receptor (beta chain). What it binds is not known. Germline V gene lookup returns CDR1 LNHDA and CDR2 SQIVND (reference sequence). This CDR3 has 17 residues. V dropped 0 bases and J dropped 0 bases, with 13 bases sitting between them. These oral cavity squamous cell carcinomas were HPV-negative and locally advanced. This sample was included in a study of neoadjuvant anti-PD-1 for oral cavity cancer. Study background: Nivolumab at 3 mg/kg was mostly given biweekly, three to four doses, pre-surgery. Study observations and caveats: TCR analyses covered only a few patients per response group.

Generated by immunoSEQ multiplex PCR, the TCRdb table keeps only in-frame clones and is missing some. The profile shows roughly 10,000 clones, roughly half of them singletons. The sequence was collected from a person aged 35 to 85 with oral cavity squamous cell carcinoma. The chain uses TRBV19 and TRBJ2-3, with D possibly being TRBD1 or TRBD2 (6 bases each). Source: tumor tissue, taken before nivolumab (anti-PD-1) treatment. For the CDR3, the DNA is TGTGCCAGTAGTATAGAATTCGGGGGCCGGAGCACAGATACGCAGTATTTT. It is translated as CASSIEFGGRSTDTQYF.